This is a list of T cell receptor beta chains from one sample in a study of regulatory T cells in long-lasting Graves disease. In TCRdb, the multiplex PCR reads were re-called with MiXCR into one record per CDR3 protein. The data contain roughly 450,000 distinct CDR3 sequences, 20% to 30% of them singletons. Sequences were derived from peripheral blood mononuclear cells (PBMCs), sampled when the disease was refractory, from a patient treated with antithyroid drugs. These TCRs come from a female donor with Graves disease. Both conserved end residues are part of each CDR3. Each record gives: clone size, J gene, D gene, V gene, CDR3 protein, CDR3 DNA. A D gene is named only where the DNA matches it firmly. Only some rows state a clone size, as once, few, many or a class for expanded clones.

many,TRBJ1-1,-,TRBV2,CAGSVALNTEAFF,TGTGCCGGATCCGTGGCCCTGAACACTGAAGCTTTCTTT
-,TRBJ1-5,-,TRBV3-1,CASSQLGNNQPQHF,TGTGCCAGCAGCCAGCTGGGGAACAATCAGCCCCAGCATTTT
many,TRBJ1-4,TRBD1,TRBV5-1,CASSLQGTNEKLFF,TGTGCCAGCAGCTTACAGGGGACTAATGAAAAACTGTTTTTT
few,TRBJ1-1,-,TRBV5-1,CASSPWVGQYNTEAFF,TGCGCCAGCAGCCCGTGGGTTGGTCAGTACAACACTGAAGCTTTCTTT
many,TRBJ2-6,-,TRBV28,CATQKPSGANVLTF,TGTGCCACACAGAAACCATCTGGGGCCAACGTCCTGACTTTC
-,TRBJ2-3,-,TRBV18,CASSRLERDTQYF,TGTGCCAGCTCACGCCTTGAGAGAGATACGCAGTATTTT
few,TRBJ2-7,-,TRBV19,CASSIGFGEQYF,TGTGCCAGTAGTATCGGATTTGGGGAGCAGTACTTC
-,TRBJ1-2,-,TRBV14,CASSHGNGYTF,TGTGCCAGCAGCCACGGTAATGGCTACACCTTC
-,TRBJ2-1,-,TRBV2,CASSEGTFRSNEQFF,TGTGCCAGCAGTGAGGGGACTTTCAGGTCCAATGAGCAGTTCTTC
few,TRBJ2-7,TRBD1,TRBV24-1,CATSAPGQGANEQYF,TGTGCCACCAGTGCCCCGGGACAGGGGGCCAACGAGCAGTACTTC
-,TRBJ2-2,-,TRBV6-1,CASSGGWVEGSYTGELFF,TGTGCCAGCAGTGGCGGATGGGTCGAGGGTTCGTACACCGGGGAGCTGTTTTTT
-,TRBJ1-2,-,TRBV19,CASRSAGIYGYTF,TGTGCCAGTAGATCCGCAGGAATCTATGGCTACACCTTC
many,TRBJ1-2,TRBD1,TRBV12-3/TRBV12-4,CASSSDRDSGYTF,TGTGCCAGCAGTTCCGACAGGGACAGTGGCTACACCTTC
few,TRBJ2-7,-,TRBV25-1,CASSDKRNPYEQYF,TGTGCCAGCAGTGATAAACGTAACCCCTACGAGCAGTACTTC
many,TRBJ1-2,TRBD1,TRBV28,CASTETGRIYGYTF,TGTGCCAGCACCGAGACAGGGCGGATCTATGGCTACACCTTC
-,TRBJ1-6,TRBD1,TRBV7-2,CASSLPRDQGGRSYNSPLHF,TGTGCCAGCAGCTTACCCCGGGACCAGGGGGGAAGGTCCTATAATTCACCCCTCCACTTT
many,TRBJ1-2,-,TRBV6-2/TRBV6-3,CASRYGVANYGYTF,TGTGCCAGCAGATACGGGGTAGCTAACTATGGCTACACCTTC
few,TRBJ2-7,TRBD2,TRBV3-1,CASSDTSGPYEQYF,TGTGCCAGCTCTGACACTAGCGGTCCCTACGAGCAGTACTTC
many,TRBJ2-7,TRBD2,TRBV6-1,CASSLSTSGRDEQYF,TGTGCCAGCAGTCTATCGACTAGCGGGAGGGACGAGCAGTACTTC
-,TRBJ1-1,TRBD1,TRBV5-1,CASSAATGFTEAFF,TGCGCCAGCAGCGCAGCGACAGGGTTCACTGAAGCTTTCTTT
-,TRBJ1-6,-,TRBV7-2,CASSLTSNNSPLHF,TGTGCCAGCAGCTTAACATCCAATAATTCACCCCTCCACTTT
few,TRBJ1-2,TRBD1,TRBV7-3,CASSSGQGNGYTF,TGTGCCAGCAGCTCGGGACAGGGCAATGGCTACACCTTC
-,TRBJ2-2,TRBD1,TRBV29-1,CSVEAYRQGGTGELFF,TGCAGCGTTGAAGCTTATCGACAGGGGGGAACCGGGGAGCTGTTTTTT
few,TRBJ1-2,-,TRBV28,CASSHTTGSLIYGYTF,TGTGCCAGCAGTCATACGACAGGTTCCCTAATCTATGGCTACACCTTC
few,TRBJ2-5,TRBD2,TRBV20-1,CSANSGVQETQYF,TGCAGTGCAAATAGCGGGGTACAAGAGACCCAGTACTTC
-,TRBJ1-1,-,TRBV25-1,CASSDRWNTEAFF,TGTGCCAGCAGTGACCGGTGGAACACTGAAGCTTTCTTT
-,TRBJ1-2,-,TRBV9,CASSVSETNYGYTF,TGTGCCAGCAGCGTATCAGAAACTAACTATGGCTACACCTTC
-,TRBJ1-1,-,TRBV19,CASSQWTEAFF,TGTGCCAGTAGTCAATGGACTGAAGCTTTCTTT
-,TRBJ1-5,-,TRBV7-2,CASALQQENQPQHF,TGTGCCAGCGCTCTCCAACAGGAGAATCAGCCCCAGCATTTT
-,TRBJ2-7,TRBD2,TRBV29-1,CSVGLAAMHEQYF,TGCAGCGTTGGACTAGCGGCCATGCACGAGCAGTACTTC
many,TRBJ2-5,-,TRBV5-1,CASSLPVGQETQYF,TGCGCCAGCAGCCTTCCTGTGGGACAAGAGACCCAGTACTTC
-,TRBJ2-7,-,TRBV20-1,CSASPDEQYF,TGCAGTGCTAGTCCTGACGAGCAGTACTTC
few,TRBJ1-2,TRBD1,TRBV20-1,CSASLTGRVGNYGYTF,TGCAGTGCTAGCCTGACAGGGCGGGTCGGGAACTATGGCTACACCTTC
-,TRBJ2-7,-,TRBV19,CASSTGITYEQYF,TGTGCCAGTAGTACGGGAATTACCTACGAGCAGTACTTC
-,TRBJ2-6,TRBD1,TRBV30,CAGRGQGAGGANVLTF,TGTGCCGGACGAGGACAGGGGGCAGGTGGGGCCAACGTCCTGACTTTC
-,TRBJ2-1,-,TRBV11-1,CASSLDLTLSYNEQFF,TGTGCCAGCAGCTTAGATTTGACACTCTCCTACAATGAGCAGTTCTTC
few,TRBJ2-6,-,TRBV30,CAWSVGAPGVLTF,TGTGCCTGGAGTGTCGGGGCTCCAGGCGTCCTGACTTTC
many,TRBJ2-7,TRBD2,TRBV7-2,CASSPMSSGTHPYEQYF,TGTGCCAGCAGCCCGATGAGTAGCGGGACTCACCCCTACGAGCAGTACTTC
many,TRBJ2-7,TRBD2,TRBV28,CASSFTGRADYEQYF,TGTGCCAGCAGCTTTACCGGGAGGGCCGACTACGAGCAGTACTTC
-,TRBJ1-5,-,TRBV28,CASSRLAKGNQPQHF,TGTGCCAGCAGTCGGTTAGCGAAGGGCAATCAGCCCCAGCATTTT